A selection of T cell receptor beta chains follows, all from one sample in a study of response to subunit inactivated influenza vaccine. Using its own MiXCR run on the RT-PCR reads, TCRdb lists one record per CDR3 protein. The sample has more than 450,000 distinct CDR3 sequences; roughly 8.2% are singletons. Here the sequenced sample was PBMCs from blood, taken around 25 months after vaccination. These receptors came from a man between 50 and 69 years old who received an inactivated influenza vaccine. Each CDR3 is given with its conserved first and last residue. Fields, in order: CDR3 protein, J gene, clone size, CDR3 length, V gene. Clone size is given for some rows only: seen once, a few or many times, or a class if the clone is expanded.

CDR3aa: CASSLDLVSGANVLTF
j_gene: TRBJ2-6
abundance: many
len: 16
v_gene: TRBV11-2

CDR3aa: CASSLQQGMTEAFF
j_gene: TRBJ1-1
abundance: many
len: 14
v_gene: TRBV7-2

CDR3aa: CSALRGGDTQYF
j_gene: TRBJ2-3
abundance: few
len: 12
v_gene: TRBV20-1

CDR3aa: CASRADGQGTYGYTF
j_gene: TRBJ1-2
abundance: many
len: 15
v_gene: TRBV28

CDR3aa: CSVETRDRGNTGELFF
j_gene: TRBJ2-2
abundance: NA
len: 16
v_gene: TRBV29-1

CDR3aa: CASSISIGATYNSPLHF
j_gene: TRBJ1-6
abundance: few
len: 17
v_gene: TRBV27

CDR3aa: CASSLQGGRNTQYF
j_gene: TRBJ2-3
abundance: many
len: 14
v_gene: TRBV5-6

CDR3aa: CASSFGRDNQPQHF
j_gene: TRBJ1-5
abundance: NA
len: 14
v_gene: TRBV7-9

CDR3aa: CVLAASTDTQYF
j_gene: TRBJ2-3
abundance: NA
len: 12
v_gene: TRBV7-2

CDR3aa: CSARRDRTYEQYF
j_gene: TRBJ2-7
abundance: NA
len: 13
v_gene: TRBV20-1

CDR3aa: CATTWQGEQFF
j_gene: TRBJ2-1
abundance: NA
len: 11
v_gene: TRBV24-1

CDR3aa: CASSLRTSFGNTIYF
j_gene: TRBJ1-3
abundance: NA
len: 15
v_gene: TRBV5-1

CDR3aa: CASSKLGAYEQYF
j_gene: TRBJ2-7
abundance: few
len: 13
v_gene: TRBV7-6

CDR3aa: CASSLTIGTGPSGSPLHF
j_gene: TRBJ1-6
abundance: many
len: 18
v_gene: TRBV7-6

CDR3aa: CASTPMGQGARYF
j_gene: TRBJ2-7
abundance: few
len: 13
v_gene: TRBV5-1

CDR3aa: CASSLESASYEQYF
j_gene: TRBJ2-7
abundance: NA
len: 14
v_gene: TRBV12-3/TRBV12-4

CDR3aa: CASSQDLAGESSYEQYF
j_gene: TRBJ2-7
abundance: few
len: 17
v_gene: TRBV4-3

CDR3aa: CASSPRTGGQKNYEQYF
j_gene: TRBJ2-7
abundance: few
len: 17
v_gene: TRBV25-1

CDR3aa: CSATGGELATFYEQYF
j_gene: TRBJ2-7
abundance: few
len: 16
v_gene: TRBV20-1

CDR3aa: CASSPSGGGNQPQHF
j_gene: TRBJ1-5
abundance: NA
len: 15
v_gene: TRBV7-6

CDR3aa: CASSPQHSGNTIYF
j_gene: TRBJ1-3
abundance: few
len: 14
v_gene: TRBV7-6

CDR3aa: CASRTGFGTGELFF
j_gene: TRBJ2-2
abundance: NA
len: 14
v_gene: TRBV19

CDR3aa: CSARVWRGDPTDTQYF
j_gene: TRBJ2-3
abundance: few
len: 16
v_gene: TRBV20-1

CDR3aa: CSVSYSGNTIYF
j_gene: TRBJ1-3
abundance: many
len: 12
v_gene: TRBV20-1

CDR3aa: CASSSVGVVLFF
j_gene: TRBJ2-2
abundance: NA
len: 12
v_gene: TRBV6-5

CDR3aa: CASTTGPGPPLHF
j_gene: TRBJ1-6
abundance: NA
len: 13
v_gene: TRBV11-2

CDR3aa: CASSLDQGYYEQYF
j_gene: TRBJ2-7
abundance: few
len: 14
v_gene: TRBV7-9

CDR3aa: CASSLTSGGAVDEQYF
j_gene: TRBJ2-7
abundance: NA
len: 16
v_gene: TRBV4-1

CDR3aa: CSATPYEAGSYGYTF
j_gene: TRBJ1-2
abundance: many
len: 15
v_gene: TRBV20-1

CDR3aa: CASSWTNPSYEQYF
j_gene: TRBJ2-7
abundance: few
len: 14
v_gene: TRBV5-1

CDR3aa: CASSQDRGSPLHF
j_gene: TRBJ1-6
abundance: NA
len: 13
v_gene: TRBV6-2/TRBV6-3

CDR3aa: CASRGLDLQETQYF
j_gene: TRBJ2-5
abundance: NA
len: 14
v_gene: TRBV2

CDR3aa: CASSQEIAKGRELFF
j_gene: TRBJ2-2
abundance: many
len: 15
v_gene: TRBV4-3

CDR3aa: CASSLGVPPEAFF
j_gene: TRBJ1-1
abundance: NA
len: 13
v_gene: TRBV12-3/TRBV12-4

CDR3aa: CASSEGGKYQETQYF
j_gene: TRBJ2-5
abundance: few
len: 15
v_gene: TRBV11-2

CDR3aa: CASSFKSRGMAFF
j_gene: TRBJ1-1
abundance: few
len: 13
v_gene: TRBV12-3/TRBV12-4

CDR3aa: CASSLAIGTKVTYNEQFF
j_gene: TRBJ2-1
abundance: many
len: 18
v_gene: TRBV5-1

CDR3aa: CSARHDIAGADEQYF
j_gene: TRBJ2-7
abundance: many
len: 15
v_gene: TRBV20-1

CDR3aa: CAIGTGGLGNTIYF
j_gene: TRBJ1-3
abundance: few
len: 14
v_gene: TRBV10-3

CDR3aa: CASSFSGRGRSNEQFF
j_gene: TRBJ2-1
abundance: NA
len: 16
v_gene: TRBV28

CDR3aa: CASSLDPAGGYEQYF
j_gene: TRBJ2-7
abundance: many
len: 15
v_gene: TRBV12-3/TRBV12-4

CDR3aa: CASSLEGRLANYGYTF
j_gene: TRBJ1-2
abundance: few
len: 16
v_gene: TRBV12-3/TRBV12-4

CDR3aa: CSVEDRRRSDTQYF
j_gene: TRBJ2-3
abundance: few
len: 14
v_gene: TRBV29-1

CDR3aa: CASSPSGKGGETQYF
j_gene: TRBJ2-5
abundance: NA
len: 15
v_gene: TRBV19

CDR3aa: CASSPGLAGASRFANEQFF
j_gene: TRBJ2-1
abundance: NA
len: 19
v_gene: TRBV18

CDR3aa: CAISLVLAGGNTGELFF
j_gene: TRBJ2-2
abundance: NA
len: 17
v_gene: TRBV10-3

CDR3aa: CASSVGLMNTGELFF
j_gene: TRBJ2-2
abundance: few
len: 15
v_gene: TRBV9

CDR3aa: CASREVSTDTQYF
j_gene: TRBJ2-3
abundance: many
len: 13
v_gene: TRBV27

CDR3aa: CASSLSAALFYEQYF
j_gene: TRBJ2-7
abundance: few
len: 15
v_gene: TRBV27

CDR3aa: CSVEPGAVAGVTQYF
j_gene: TRBJ2-5
abundance: NA
len: 15
v_gene: TRBV29-1

CDR3aa: CASSLNRALQETQYF
j_gene: TRBJ2-5
abundance: many
len: 15
v_gene: TRBV5-1

CDR3aa: CASSPSTNTEAFF
j_gene: TRBJ1-1
abundance: many
len: 13
v_gene: TRBV5-1

CDR3aa: CASSSPGAHQYNEQFF
j_gene: TRBJ2-1
abundance: few
len: 16
v_gene: TRBV28

CDR3aa: CATSIRLAGVGTDTQYF
j_gene: TRBJ2-3
abundance: NA
len: 17
v_gene: TRBV15

CDR3aa: CASRNRQKETQYF
j_gene: TRBJ2-5
abundance: few
len: 13
v_gene: TRBV12-3/TRBV12-4